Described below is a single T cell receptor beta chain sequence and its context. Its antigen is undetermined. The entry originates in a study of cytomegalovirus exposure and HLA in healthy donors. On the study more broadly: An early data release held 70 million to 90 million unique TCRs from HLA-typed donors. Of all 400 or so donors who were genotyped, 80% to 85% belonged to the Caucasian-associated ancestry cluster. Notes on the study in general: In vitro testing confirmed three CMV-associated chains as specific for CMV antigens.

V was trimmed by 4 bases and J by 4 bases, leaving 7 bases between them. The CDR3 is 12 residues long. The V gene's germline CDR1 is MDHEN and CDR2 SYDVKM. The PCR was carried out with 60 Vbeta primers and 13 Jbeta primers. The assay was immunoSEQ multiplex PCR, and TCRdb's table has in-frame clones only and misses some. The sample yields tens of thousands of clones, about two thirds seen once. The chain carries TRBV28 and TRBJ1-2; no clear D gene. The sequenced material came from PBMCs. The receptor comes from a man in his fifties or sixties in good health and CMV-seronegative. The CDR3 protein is CASSSSVYGYTF. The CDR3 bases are TGTGCCAGCAGTTCGTCGGTCTATGGCTACACCTTC.